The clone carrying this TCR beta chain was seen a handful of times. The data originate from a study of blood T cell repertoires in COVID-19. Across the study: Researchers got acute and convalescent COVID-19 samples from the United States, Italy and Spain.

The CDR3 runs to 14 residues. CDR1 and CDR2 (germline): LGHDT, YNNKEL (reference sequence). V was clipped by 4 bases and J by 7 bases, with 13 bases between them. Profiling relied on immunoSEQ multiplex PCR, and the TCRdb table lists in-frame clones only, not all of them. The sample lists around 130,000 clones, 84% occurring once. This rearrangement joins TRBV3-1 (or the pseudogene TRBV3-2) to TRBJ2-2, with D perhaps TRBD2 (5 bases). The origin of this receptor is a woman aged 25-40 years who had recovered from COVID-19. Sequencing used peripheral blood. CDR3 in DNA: TGTGCCAGCAGCCCGGGGTGGATGGGCGGGGAGCTGTTTTTT. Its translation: CASSPGWMGGELFF.